A selection of T cell receptor beta chains follows, all from one sample in a study of cytomegalovirus exposure and HLA in healthy donors. Generated by immunoSEQ multiplex PCR, the TCRdb table keeps only in-frame clones and is missing some. The top ten hold around 1.9% of the sample, which has about 97,000 clones, roughly 74% seen once. The sample was PBMCs. Receptors were obtained from a middle-aged woman in good health and CMV-seronegative. CDR3s include the opening cysteine and the closing phenylalanine or tryptophan. The D gene is left open where the match is weak. Clone size is stated in some rows and not others, as once, few, many or a class when expanded.

TRBV5-4	once	TRBJ2-1	TRBD1	CASSLVRDRGNWVF	TGTGCCAGCAGCTTGGTCCGGGACAGAGGTAATTGGGTCTTC
TRBV5-4	NA	TRBJ2-1	TRBD2	CASSQSSGSSYNEQFF	TGTGCCAGCAGCCAGTCTAGCGGGAGCTCCTACAATGAGCAGTTCTTC
TRBV30	NA	TRBJ2-5	NA	CAWSVSTLRGETQYF	TGTGCCTGGAGTGTATCTACCCTAAGGGGGGAGACCCAGTACTTC
TRBV14	NA	TRBJ1-5	TRBD1	CASSRQGLRSNQPQHF	TGTGCCAGCAGCCGACAGGGATTGAGAAGCAATCAGCCCCAGCATTTT
TRBV27	NA	TRBJ2-7	TRBD1	CASKLAQGTGAQYF	TGTGCCAGCAAACTCGCCCAGGGGACAGGGGCGCAGTACTTC
TRBV27	NA	TRBJ2-7	TRBD1	CASRDLGQGVHHEQYF	TGTGCCAGCAGGGACCTCGGACAGGGGGTGCATCACGAGCAGTACTTC
TRBV27	few	TRBJ1-1	TRBD1	CASSLSGALTGRNTEAFF	TGTGCCAGCAGTTTATCGGGAGCACTGACAGGGAGGAACACTGAAGCTTTCTTT
TRBV6-5	few	TRBJ2-3	TRBD1	CASSYEGRGSTDTQYF	TGTGCCAGCAGTTACGAGGGCAGGGGGAGCACAGATACGCAGTATTTT
TRBV28	NA	TRBJ2-5	TRBD1	CASSLMTGQPGETQYF	TGTGCCAGCAGTCTGATGACAGGGCAACCCGGGGAGACCCAGTACTTC
TRBV7-9	few	TRBJ2-7	NA	CASSRDLGGLYEQYF	TGTGCCAGCAGCAGGGACCTGGGGGGACTGTACGAGCAGTACTTC
TRBV2	NA	TRBJ1-3	NA	CASSEATPAGNTIYF	TGTGCCAGCAGTGAAGCGACACCGGCCGGAAACACCATATATTTT
TRBV19	few	TRBJ1-5	NA	CASSPAVSNQPQHF	TGTGCCAGTAGTCCCGCGGTCAGCAATCAGCCCCAGCATTTT
TRBV19	NA	TRBJ2-7	NA	CASSFTGNYEQYF	TGTGCCAGTAGTTTTACAGGGAACTACGAGCAGTACTTC
TRBV2	NA	TRBJ2-5	TRBD2	CASSQRTSEQEAQYF	TGTGCCAGCAGCCAACGGACTAGCGAACAAGAGGCCCAGTACTTC
TRBV7-8	NA	TRBJ2-5	TRBD2	CASSLPARRGAQETQYF	TGTGCCAGCAGCTTACCTGCCCGGCGGGGGGCCCAAGAGACCCAGTACTTC
TRBV11-2	NA	TRBJ2-1	NA	CASSFSGPSLHEQFF	TGTGCCAGCAGCTTTAGCGGACCCTCTCTCCATGAGCAGTTCTTC
TRBV5-1	NA	TRBJ1-2	NA	CASSLQGSSAYGYTF	TGCGCCAGCAGCTTACAGGGAAGTAGTGCCTATGGCTACACCTTC
TRBV4-2	NA	TRBJ2-5	TRBD2	CASSQERGGQETQYF	TGTGCCAGCAGCCAAGAGCGGGGGGGCCAAGAGACCCAGTACTTC